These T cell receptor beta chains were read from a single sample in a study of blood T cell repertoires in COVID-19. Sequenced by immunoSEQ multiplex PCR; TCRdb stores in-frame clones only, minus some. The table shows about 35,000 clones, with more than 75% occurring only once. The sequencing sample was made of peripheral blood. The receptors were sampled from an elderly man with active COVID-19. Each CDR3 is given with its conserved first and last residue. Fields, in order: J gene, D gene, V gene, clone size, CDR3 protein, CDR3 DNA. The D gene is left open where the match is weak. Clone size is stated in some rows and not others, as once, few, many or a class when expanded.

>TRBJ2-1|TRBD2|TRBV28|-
CASATGTRYNEQFF
TGTGCCAGTGCTACCGGGACTAGATACAATGAGCAGTTCTTC
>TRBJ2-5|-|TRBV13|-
CASSPNRARGTQYF
TGTGCCAGCAGCCCAAACAGGGCCAGGGGGACCCAGTACTTC
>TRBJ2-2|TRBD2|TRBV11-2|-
CASSLVVAGGTGELFF
TGTGCCAGCAGCTTAGTCGTAGCGGGAGGCACCGGGGAGCTGTTTTTT
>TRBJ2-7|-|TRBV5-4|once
CASSPNAGWNEQYF
TGTGCCAGCAGCCCGAACGCAGGGTGGAACGAGCAGTACTTC
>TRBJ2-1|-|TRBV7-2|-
CASSLGGGISYNEQFF
TGTGCCAGCAGCTTAGGGGGCGGGATCTCCTACAATGAGCAGTTCTTC
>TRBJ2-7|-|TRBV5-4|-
CASSSQVSGPIYEQYF
TGTGCCAGCAGCTCCCAAGTGAGCGGGCCCATCTACGAGCAGTACTTC
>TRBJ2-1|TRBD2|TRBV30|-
CAWSLGLASGEQFF
TGTGCCTGGAGCTTGGGACTAGCGAGTGGGGAGCAGTTCTTC
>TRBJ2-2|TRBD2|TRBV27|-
CASSPQLAGGPWTGELFF
TGTGCCAGCAGTCCCCAACTAGCGGGAGGGCCCTGGACCGGGGAGCTGTTTTTT
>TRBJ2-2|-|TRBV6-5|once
CASMLVRVETGELFF
TGTGCCAGCATGTTAGTCAGGGTTGAGACCGGGGAGCTGTTTTTT
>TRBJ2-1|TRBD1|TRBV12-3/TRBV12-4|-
CASSLRETGRTFF
TGTGCCAGCAGCCTCCGAGAGACAGGGAGAACGTTCTTC
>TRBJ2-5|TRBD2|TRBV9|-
CASSVSGVPGETQYF
TGTGCCAGCAGCGTTAGCGGGGTACCCGGAGAGACCCAGTACTTC
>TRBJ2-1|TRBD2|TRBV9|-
CASSKGLAGDNEQFF
TGTGCCAGCAGCAAAGGACTAGCGGGGGACAATGAGCAGTTCTTC
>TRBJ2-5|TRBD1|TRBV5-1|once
CASTLGDRPPGGTQYF
TGCGCCAGCACACTTGGGGACAGGCCCCCCGGGGGGACCCAGTACTTC
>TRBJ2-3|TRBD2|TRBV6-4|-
CASGGGRVSGTDTQYF
TGTGCCAGCGGCGGGGGGAGGGTGTCTGGCACAGATACGCAGTATTTT
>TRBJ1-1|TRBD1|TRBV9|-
CASSANTGTVNTEAFF
TGTGCCAGCAGCGCCAACACCGGGACAGTGAACACTGAAGCTTTCTTT
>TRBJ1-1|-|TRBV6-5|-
CASRKTGSTEAFF
TGTGCCAGCAGAAAAACAGGGAGCACTGAAGCTTTCTTT
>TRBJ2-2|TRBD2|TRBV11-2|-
CASSSPGLAENTGELFF
TGTGCCAGCAGCTCCCCGGGACTAGCGGAGAACACCGGGGAGCTGTTTTTT
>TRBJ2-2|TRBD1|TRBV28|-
CASSPQGASTGELFF
TGTGCCAGCAGTCCCCAGGGGGCGAGCACCGGGGAGCTGTTTTTT
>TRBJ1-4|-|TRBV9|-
CASSVVDSLATNEKLFF
TGTGCCAGCAGCGTAGTGGACAGTCTTGCAACTAATGAAAAACTGTTTTTT
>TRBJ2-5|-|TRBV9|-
CASSVVGTRQETQYF
TGTGCCAGCAGCGTCGTCGGGACTCGGCAAGAGACCCAGTACTTC
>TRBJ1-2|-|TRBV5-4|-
CASSSRQVYGYTF
TGTGCCAGCAGCTCCAGACAGGTCTATGGCTACACCTTC
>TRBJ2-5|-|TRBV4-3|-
CASSQGSTGRKETQYF
TGCGCCAGCAGCCAAGGTTCCACGGGAAGAAAAGAGACCCAGTACTTC
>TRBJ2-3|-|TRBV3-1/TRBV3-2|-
CASSQNGDTQYF
TGTGCCAGCAGCCAAAACGGGGATACGCAGTATTTT
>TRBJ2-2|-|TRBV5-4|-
CASSPGTNTGELFF
TGTGCCAGCAGCCCAGGGACAAACACCGGGGAGCTGTTTTTT
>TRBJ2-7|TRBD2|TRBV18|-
CASSLSTAGEGEQYF
TGTGCCAGCTCTCTAAGTACAGCGGGAGAGGGCGAGCAGTACTTC
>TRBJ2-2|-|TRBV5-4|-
CASSLPGGRTTGELFF
TGTGCCAGCAGCTTACCCGGGGGACGTACCACCGGGGAGCTGTTTTTT
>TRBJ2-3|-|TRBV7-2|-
CASSLESQGPDTQYF
TGTGCCAGCAGCTTAGAGAGCCAGGGGCCAGATACGCAGTATTTT
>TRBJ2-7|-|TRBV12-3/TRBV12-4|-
CASMWRGREQYF
TGTGCCAGCATGTGGCGAGGGCGAGAGCAGTACTTC
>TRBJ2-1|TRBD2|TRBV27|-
CASSLFGQLAGAGEQFF
TGTGCCAGCAGTTTATTCGGGCAACTAGCGGGAGCTGGTGAGCAGTTCTTC
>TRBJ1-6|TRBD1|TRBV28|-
CATRSGQGENSPLHF
TGTGCCACTCGCTCCGGACAGGGTGAAAATTCACCCCTCCACTTT
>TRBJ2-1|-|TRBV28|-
CASSGQSPSYNEQFF
TGTGCCAGCAGTGGACAGTCCCCCTCCTACAATGAGCAGTTCTTC
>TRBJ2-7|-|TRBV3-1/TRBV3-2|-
CASSQGQTEAHEQYF
TGTGCCAGCAGCCAAGGCCAGACGGAGGCCCACGAGCAGTACTTC
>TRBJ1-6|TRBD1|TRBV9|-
CASSPRGQGANSPLHF
TGTGCCAGCAGCCCGAGGGGACAGGGGGCAAATTCACCCCTCCACTTT
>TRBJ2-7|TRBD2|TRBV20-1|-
CSASGNSGSSYEQYF
TGCAGTGCTAGTGGTAATAGCGGGAGCTCCTACGAGCAGTACTTC
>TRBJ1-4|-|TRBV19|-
CATSGRGATNEKLFF
TGTGCCACATCAGGGAGGGGAGCAACTAATGAAAAACTGTTTTTT
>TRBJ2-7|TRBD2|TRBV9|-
CASSPFSGTSGGSEQYF
TGTGCCAGCAGCCCGTTTTCCGGGACTAGCGGTGGGAGCGAGCAGTACTTC
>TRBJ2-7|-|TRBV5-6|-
CASSFGGAFYEQYF
TGTGCCAGCAGCTTTGGGGGGGCTTTCTACGAGCAGTACTTC
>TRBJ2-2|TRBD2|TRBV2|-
CASISGRAGTGELFF
TGTGCCAGCATTAGCGGGAGGGCAGGCACCGGGGAGCTGTTTTTT
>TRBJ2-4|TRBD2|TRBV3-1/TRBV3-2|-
CASSQVSGRVGNIQYF
TGTGCCAGCAGCCAGGTTAGCGGGAGAGTTGGGAACATTCAGTACTTC
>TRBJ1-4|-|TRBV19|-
CASAGSQGEKLFF
TGTGCCAGTGCTGGGTCCCAGGGGGAAAAACTGTTTTTT
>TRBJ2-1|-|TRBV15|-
CATSRPSSRDEQFF
TGTGCCACCAGCAGACCATCTAGTCGCGATGAGCAGTTCTTC
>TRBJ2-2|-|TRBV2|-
CASSEGGFDTGELFF
TGTGCCAGCAGTGAGGGAGGATTTGACACCGGGGAGCTGTTTTTT
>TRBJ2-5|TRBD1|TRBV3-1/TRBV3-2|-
CASSQDRDRSQETQYF
TGTGCCAGCAGCCAAGACCGGGACAGGTCGCAAGAGACCCAGTACTTC
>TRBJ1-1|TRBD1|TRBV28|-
CASREQGDTEAFF
TGTGCCAGCAGAGAACAGGGGGACACTGAAGCTTTCTTT
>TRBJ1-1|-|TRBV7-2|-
CASSLAGGVKNTEAFF
TGTGCCAGCAGCTTAGCTGGGGGGGTTAAGAACACTGAAGCTTTCTTT
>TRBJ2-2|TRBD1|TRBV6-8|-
CASISQGASGTGELFF
TGTGCCAGCATCTCTCAGGGGGCATCAGGGACCGGGGAGCTGTTTTTT
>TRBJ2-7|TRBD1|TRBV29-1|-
CSVVPQAGGVYEQYF
TGCAGCGTTGTTCCTCAGGCAGGGGGCGTTTACGAGCAGTACTTC
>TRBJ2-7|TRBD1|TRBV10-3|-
CAISQGQGRYEQYF
TGTGCCATCAGCCAGGGACAGGGTCGCTACGAGCAGTACTTC